Listed here are 17 T cell receptor beta chains from one sample, sequenced in a study of shared clonotypes between healthy human individuals. The protocol was immunoSEQ multiplex PCR, while the TCRdb copy is restricted to in-frame clones and leaves out a portion. Of more than 2 million clones in the sample, 95% were seen once. Sequenced input: naive CD4+ T cells sorted from blood. Indicated subset: CD45RA+ positively selected. The source is a man in his late teens or twenties in good health.

The J gene is TRBJ2-7, the V gene TRBV2, with 8 bases identical to TRBD1. J lost 0 bases, V lost 8 bases, and 6 bases had no gene match. The CDR3 has 14 amino acids. The germline gives CDR1 SNHLY, CDR2 FYNNEI. In DNA, the CDR3 is TGTGCCAGCGGCGGACAGGGCAACTCCTACGAGCAGTACTTC. Translated: CASGGQGNSYEQYF.

The chain recombines TRBV11-2 with TRBJ2-7, with no clear D. Per germline, CDR1 SGHAT and CDR2 FQNNGV. CDR3 length: 16 amino acids. V lost 0 bases to trimming and J lost 3 bases, with 15 bases between them. CDR3 bases: TGTGCCAGCAGCTTAGAGTCCAACGTTGGCGTCTACGAGCAGTACTTC. Protein: CASSLESNVGVYEQYF. Based on the CDR3 plus reference TRBV11-2 and TRBJ2-7, the full variable domain is EAGVAQSPRYKIIEKRQSVAFWCNPISGHATLYWYQQILGQGPKLLIQFQNNGVVDDSQLPKDRFSAERLKGVDSTLKIQPAKLEDSAVYLCASSLESNVGVYEQYFGPGTRLTVT.

V and J are TRBV19 and TRBJ1-1, with D hard to call. V lost 4 bases to trimming and J lost 7 bases, with 19 bases between them. The V gene's germline CDR1 is LNHDA and CDR2 SQIVND (reference sequence). The CDR3 spans 15 residues. DNA of the CDR3: TGTGCCAGTAGTACCTCCCCGGCAGCGCCCCTTGAAGCTTTCTTT. Translating it yields CASSTSPAAPLEAFF.

The V gene is TRBV5-1, the J gene TRBJ2-5; D may be TRBD1 (5 bases). This CDR3 has 14 amino acids. Germline V gene sequence: CDR1 SGHRS, CDR2 YFSETQ. Trimming took 0 bases from V and 7 from J, leaving 13 bases between them. The CDR3 nucleotides read TGCGCCAGCAGCTTGGATCAGGGAACGGGGACCCAGTACTTC. It yields the protein CASSLDQGTGTQYF.

This clone has just a few counts. The genes are TRBV7-9 and TRBJ2-5; the D gene is possibly TRBD1 (6 bases). The J call may be wrong; the DNA end is better matched by TRBJ2-7. The CDR3 sequence is 15 residues long. Germline-derived CDR1 and CDR2 are SEHNR and FQNEAQ (reference sequence). CDR3 sequence reads: CASSLRGRQAGEQYF. CDR3 nucleotides: TGTGCCAGCAGCTTAAGGGGCCGACAGGCCGGCGAGCAGTACTTC.

This chain's CDR3 is CASTVTGGDEQYF. For the CDR3, the DNA is TGTGCCAGTACCGTGACAGGGGGGGACGAGCAGTACTTC. V and J are TRBV19 and TRBJ2-7; TRBD1 agrees at 9 bases. Germline CDR1 is LNHDA and CDR2 is SQIVND (reference sequence). V dropped 7 bases and J dropped 5; count of bases not matched to a gene: 6. The CDR3 totals 13 residues.

The table lists this clone with a few counts. The chain uses TRBV6-1 and TRBJ2-7; D possibly corresponds to TRBD2 (5 bases). This CDR3 is 14 amino acids long. Germline CDR1 and CDR2: MNHNS and SASEGT. The V end was cut by 6 bases, the J end by 3 bases, with 15 bases between. The CDR3 region is CASSESGLNYEQYF. As DNA, the CDR3 is TGTGCCAGCAGCGAAAGTGGACTCAACTACGAGCAGTACTTC.

The V gene is TRBV2, the J gene TRBJ2-1; tentative D call: TRBD2 (6 bases). The CDR3 is 15 residues long. V was clipped by 2 bases and J by 3 bases, with 11 bases between them. CDR1 and CDR2 from the germline V gene are SNHLY and FYNNEI. The CDR3 here is CASSESAGIYNEQFF. The CDR3 region has the DNA TGTGCCAGCAGTGAAAGTGCGGGGATCTACAATGAGCAGTTCTTC.

The V gene is TRBV14, the J gene TRBJ2-7; TRBD2 might be the D (6 bases). This CDR3 is 15 amino acids long. V lost 4 bases and J lost 3, with 16 bases in between. CDR1 SGHDN and CDR2 FVKESK come from the germline V gene. DNA for the CDR3: TGTGCCAGCAGCCGTATATTCGGGGGAGGCTACGAGCAGTACTTC. It translates to CASSRIFGGGYEQYF.

J is TRBJ2-2 and V is TRBV19; weak D call: TRBD1 (5 bases). Germline V CDR1 and CDR2: LNHDA, SQIVND (reference sequence). Trimming pared 8 bases from V and 0 bases from J, leaving 13 bases between. The CDR3 runs 15 residues. Here the CDR3 reads CASATGSPNTGELFF. CDR3 sequence (DNA): TGTGCCAGTGCCACAGGCTCTCCGAACACCGGGGAGCTGTTTTTT.

This chain connects TRBV18 to TRBJ1-3; D gene uncertain. This CDR3 is built from 13 residues. With 0 bases removed from V and 7 bases from J, the gap between germline ends came to 7 bases. CDR1 is KGHSH, CDR2 LQKENI, per germline. This chain's CDR3 is CASSPPAWNTIYF. In nucleotides, the CDR3 is TGTGCCAGCTCACCACCGGCGTGGAACACCATATATTTT.

The chain employs TRBV6-6 and TRBJ1-1; 7 bases line up with TRBD1. The CDR3 has 15 amino acids. Germline V CDR1 and CDR2: MNHNY, SVGAGI (reference sequence). V was pared by 6 bases and J by 11 bases, with 18 bases of the junction left unmatched. The chain's CDR3 is CASRDPGQSFSAAFF. CDR3 DNA: TGTGCCAGCAGGGATCCGGGACAGTCATTCTCTGCGGCTTTCTTT.

The chain links TRBV21-1 to TRBJ1-4; the DNA was not compared with TRBD1, the D call given in the table. TRBV21-1 is shown as a pseudogene. The CDR3 is made up of 17 amino acids. The CDR3 coding sequence is TGTGCCAGCAGCAAAGCCGGAACAGGGGCAACTAATGAAAAACTGTTTTTT. This codes for CASSKAGTGATNEKLFF.

The chain employs TRBV18 and TRBJ2-3, with unresolved D. The CDR3 covers 15 residues. Trimming took 3 bases from V and 0 from J, leaving 10 bases between them. Germline CDR1 KGHSH, CDR2 LQKENI. CDR3 sequence (DNA): TGTGCCAGCTCACCTAATGGAATTAGCACAGATACGCAGTATTTT. As protein: CASSPNGISTDTQYF.

The gene calls are TRBV5-1 and TRBJ2-3; 8 bases are shared with TRBD2. V lost 0 bases and J lost 8; bases outside the gene matches: 11. Germline V gene sequence: CDR1 SGHRS, CDR2 YFSETQ. This CDR3 is built from 16 residues. The CDR3 sequence: CASSLAVPSGGVTQYF. CDR3 bases: TGCGCCAGCAGCTTGGCAGTTCCGAGCGGGGGTGTTACGCAGTATTTT.

For the CDR3, the DNA is TGTGCCAGCAGCGTAGCTACCTGGTCCTACGAGCAGTACTTC. Protein product: CASSVATWSYEQYF. The chain is built from TRBV9 and TRBJ2-7, with no clear D. Trimming pared 0 bases from V and 1 base from J, leaving 8 bases between. From germline, CDR1 is SGDLS and CDR2 YYNGEE. This CDR3 is 14 amino acids long.

The chain carries TRBV28 and TRBJ1-2; TRBD1 matches 7 bases. CDR3 length: 14 amino acids. CDR1 is MDHEN and CDR2 is SYDVKM in the germline V gene. V was pared by 6 bases and J by 4 bases, with 8 bases of the junction left unmatched. The CDR3 sequence: CASRVQGGGYGYTF. CDR3 coding DNA: TGTGCCAGCAGAGTCCAGGGGGGAGGCTATGGCTACACCTTC.